A selection of T cell receptor beta chains follows, all from one sample in a study of immune heterogeneity within non-small cell lung tumors. TCRdb ran MiXCR on the multiplex PCR reads and lists one entry per CDR3 protein. The data show over 25,000 distinct CDR3 sequences, with 25% to 30% seen just once and around 3.9% held by the top ten. The sample was lung tumor tissue. The receptors here all came from a man aged 35 to 55 with non-small cell lung cancer. CDR3s include the opening cysteine and the closing phenylalanine or tryptophan. Each record gives: CDR3 protein, CDR3 DNA, V gene, D gene, J gene, clone size. D genes are given only for firm matches. Rows give clone size only sometimes, using once, few, many, or a class for an expanded clone.

CDR3 protein: CASSPWGTSNEKLFF
CDR3 DNA: TGTGCCAGCTCACCGTGGGGAACGAGTAATGAAAAACTGTTTTTT
V gene: TRBV18
D gene: .
J gene: TRBJ1-4
clone size: few

CDR3 protein: CSVYITNGCYTF
CDR3 DNA: TGCAGCGTATATATCACCAACGGCTGCTACACCTTC
V gene: TRBV29-1
D gene: .
J gene: TRBJ1-2
clone size: .

CDR3 protein: CASSTTARGHNQPQHF
CDR3 DNA: TGTGCCAGCAGTACTACTGCAAGGGGGCACAATCAGCCCCAGCATTTT
V gene: TRBV12-3/TRBV12-4
D gene: TRBD1
J gene: TRBJ1-5
clone size: many

CDR3 protein: CASTQGGSGKETQYF
CDR3 DNA: TGTGCCAGCACCCAGGGGGGGAGTGGTAAAGAGACCCAGTACTTC
V gene: TRBV2
D gene: .
J gene: TRBJ2-5
clone size: few

CDR3 protein: CSSQTDTGELFF
CDR3 DNA: TGCAGTTCTCAGACCGATACCGGGGAGCTGTTTTTT
V gene: TRBV20-1
D gene: .
J gene: TRBJ2-2
clone size: .

CDR3 protein: CASRGPNYGYTF
CDR3 DNA: TGTGCCAGCAGGGGACCGAACTATGGCTACACCTTC
V gene: TRBV12-3/TRBV12-4
D gene: .
J gene: TRBJ1-2
clone size: many

CDR3 protein: CAVAGDSSYEQYF
CDR3 DNA: TGTGCGGTCGCAGGGGACAGCTCCTACGAGCAGTACTTC
V gene: TRBV10-3
D gene: TRBD1
J gene: TRBJ2-7
clone size: many

CDR3 protein: CASSMQRPLYRYTF
CDR3 DNA: TGTGCCAGCAGTATGCAGCGACCACTCTATCGCTACACCTTC
V gene: TRBV6-2/TRBV6-3
D gene: .
J gene: TRBJ1-2
clone size: .

CDR3 protein: CASSPWGGGTYEQYF
CDR3 DNA: TGTGCCAGCAGTCCGTGGGGGGGGGGGACCTACGAGCAGTACTTC
V gene: TRBV6-4
D gene: TRBD2
J gene: TRBJ2-7
clone size: many

CDR3 protein: CASSWSGTSGSTDTQYF
CDR3 DNA: TGTGCCAGCAGCTGGTCCGGGACTAGCGGGAGTACAGATACGCAGTATTTT
V gene: TRBV11-2
D gene: TRBD2
J gene: TRBJ2-3
clone size: .